A single sample gave rise to the 31 T cell receptor beta chains below, sequenced in a study of identical twins. In TCRdb, the 5' RACE reads were re-called with MiXCR into one record per CDR3 protein. The top ten hold around 1.6% of the sample, which has fewer than 800,000 distinct CDR3 sequences, about 7.1% seen once. The sample was also linked to a second study, of yellow fever vaccine responses in identical twins.

The source material was PBMCs. All receptors derive from a woman aged 18-29 years in good health.

This clonotype was seen more than once but under ten times. The rearrangement joins TRBV15 to TRBJ2-6, with D unresolved. V was pared by 0 bases and J by 0 bases, with 12 bases between. Germline V lookup: CDR1 LNHNV, CDR2 YYDKDF (reference sequence). This CDR3 is built from 18 residues. CDR3 nucleotide sequence: TGTGCCACCAGCAGAGAAGACATGCGGAGCTCTGGGGCCAACGTCCTGACTTTC. This encodes CATSREDMRSSGANVLTF.

This clonotype showed up many times. CDR3 sequence reads: CASSQTGIYSNQPQHF. The CDR3 bases are TGTGCCAGCAGTCAGACAGGGATCTATAGCAATCAGCCCCAGCATTTT. The chain couples TRBV12-3 or TRBV12-4 to TRBJ1-5; 7 nucleotides match TRBD1. V lost 5 bases, J lost 0 bases, and 7 bases stayed unmatched. The CDR3 is made up of 16 amino acids.

This clonotype came up a few times. The V gene is TRBV7-2, the J gene TRBJ2-7; 7 nucleotides match TRBD1. The CDR3 is 15 amino acids. V lost 4 bases and J lost 6; bases outside the gene matches: 12. CDR1 is SGHTA and CDR2 is FQGNSA in the germline V gene. In nucleotides, the CDR3 is TGTGCCAGCAGCTCCCGGGCGACAGGGTTGCGCGAGCAGTACGTC. Protein sequence: CASSSRATGLREQYV.

Many counts were recorded for this clonotype. The genes are TRBV6-5 and TRBJ1-1; TRBD1 might be the D (5 bases). Trimming shortened V by 3 bases and J by 5 bases, and 16 bases separated the two germline ends. The CDR3 is made up of 15 amino acids. Germline CDR1 and CDR2: MNHEY and SVGAGI. DNA of the CDR3: TGTGCCAGCAGTTATTCCCAGGGTTTAGGGACTGAAGCTTTCTTT. This translates into CASSYSQGLGTEAFF.

This clonotype was counted at least ten times. The J gene is TRBJ2-3, the V gene TRBV11-2; unclear D gene. V lost 8 bases and J lost 6, with 6 bases in between. The germline V gene encodes CDR1 SGHAT and CDR2 FQNNGV. The CDR3 runs 10 residues. CDR3 region: CASGQDTQYF. CDR3 sequence (DNA): TGTGCCAGCGGCCAGGATACGCAGTATTTT. Looking up the rest from reference TRBV11-2 and TRBJ2-3 gives the full variable domain: EAGVAQSPRYKIIEKRQSVAFWCNPISGHATLYWYQQILGQGPKLLIQFQNNGVVDDSQLPKDRFSAERLKGVDSTLKIQPAKLEDSAVYLCASGQDTQYFGPGTRLTVL.

Only a few counts were recorded for this clonotype. The rearrangement links TRBV28 to TRBJ2-1; the D gene is possibly TRBD2 (6 bases). V lost 6 bases and J lost 5, with 14 bases in between. The CDR3 contains 14 residues. The germline V gene has CDR1 MDHEN and CDR2 SYDVKM. The CDR3 sequence: CASSLEGTDNEQFF. DNA for the CDR3: TGTGCCAGCAGCTTAGAAGGGACTGACAATGAGCAGTTCTTC.

Here the CDR3 reads CASSQEWLAREQFF. The CDR3 nucleotides read TGTGCCAGCAGCCAAGAATGGCTAGCGAGAGAGCAGTTCTTC. The chain employs TRBV3-1 and TRBJ2-1; possibly TRBD2 for D (6 bases). The CDR3 contains 14 residues. Germline V CDR1 and CDR2: LGHDT, YNNKEL (reference sequence). V was pared by 0 bases and J by 10 bases, with 13 bases between.

The chain recombines TRBV20-1 with TRBJ2-5; 7 bases line up with TRBD2. CDR3 length: 13 amino acids. The germline gives CDR1 DFQATT, CDR2 SNEGSKA (reference sequence). Trimming took 7 bases from V and 4 from J; bases not matched to a gene: 9. CDR3 protein: CSGSGAAPETQYF. Here the CDR3 DNA reads TGCAGTGGGAGCGGGGCAGCCCCAGAGACCCAGTACTTC.

This chain connects TRBV14 to TRBJ2-1, with unresolved D. In germline, CDR1 is SGHDN, CDR2 FVKESK. Trimming stripped 3 bases from V and 12 bases from J, with 15 bases between. This CDR3 has 13 residues. The CDR3 loop reads CASSHSSSFLQFF. As DNA, the CDR3 is TGTGCCAGCAGCCACTCAAGCAGTTTCTTGCAGTTCTTC. The whole variable domain, filled in from reference TRBV14 and TRBJ2-1, reads EAGVTQFPSHSVIEKGQTVTLRCDPISGHDNLYWYRRVMGKEIKFLLHFVKESKQDESGMPNNRFLAERTGGTYSTLKVQPAELEDSGVYFCASSHSSSFLQFFGPGTRLTVL.

This clonotype was seen repeatedly, ten times or more. The gene calls are TRBV11-2 and TRBJ2-1, with TRBD1 matching over 7 bases. Germline V gives CDR1 SGHAT, CDR2 FQNNGV. The CDR3 length is 14 residues. Unmatched junction bases numbered 3, after V lost 5 bases and J lost 2 bases. The CDR3 DNA sequence: TGTGCCAGCAGCCCAGGACAGGCCTACAATGAGCAGTTCTTC. It codes for CASSPGQAYNEQFF.

This clonotype was seen at least ten times. The chain carries TRBV4-1 and TRBJ2-1, with D maybe TRBD2 (5 bases). The CDR3 has 15 residues. V was clipped by 2 bases and J by 4 bases, with 12 bases between them. Germline V gene sequence: CDR1 MGHRA, CDR2 YSYEKL. This CDR3 reads CASSQPSYPYNEQFF. The CDR3 DNA reads TGCGCCAGCAGCCAACCTAGCTACCCATACAATGAGCAGTTCTTC.

This clonotype has ten or more counts. The gene calls are TRBV5-1 and TRBJ2-7; tentatively, D is TRBD2 (5 bases). V lost 3 bases to trimming and J lost 3 bases, with 16 bases between them. This CDR3 comprises 15 residues. Germline CDR1 reads SGHRS; CDR2 reads YFSETQ. CDR3 protein: CASSWGAGPDYEQYF. CDR3 DNA: TGCGCCAGCAGCTGGGGAGCAGGTCCTGACTACGAGCAGTACTTC.

This chain links TRBV29-1 with TRBJ2-1, with TRBD2 matching over 8 bases. The CDR3 has 15 amino acids. Germline values: CDR1 SQVTM, CDR2 ANQGSEA. The ends lost 7 bases at V and 4 bases at J; junction bases unmatched: 12. The CDR3 loop is CSAPRAGGPYNEQFF. CDR3 bases: TGCAGCGCCCCCCGGGCGGGAGGCCCTTACAATGAGCAGTTCTTC.

The genes are TRBV27 and TRBJ2-3; D gene uncertain. CDR1 and CDR2 (germline): MNHEY, SMNVEV (reference sequence). The V and J ends lost 5 bases and 2 bases respectively, with 8 bases between them. CDR3 length: 13 residues. The CDR3 coding sequence is TGTGCCAGCAGTATAAAATCCACAGATACGCAGTATTTT. The encoded protein is CASSIKSTDTQYF.

This clonotype was observed a handful of times. Here the CDR3 reads CASPPLRLAGVPTDTQYF. CDR3 sequence (DNA): TGTGCCAGCCCCCCTTTACGGTTAGCGGGAGTACCCACAGATACGCAGTATTTT. The V gene is TRBV12-3 or TRBV12-4, the J gene TRBJ2-3; 9 bases are a match to TRBD2. J was trimmed by 2 bases and V by 8 bases; bases with no gene match: 17. This CDR3 is 18 amino acids long.

This clonotype came up a few times. The chain couples TRBV27 to TRBJ1-4; the D gene is possibly TRBD1 (5 bases). V lost 3 bases and J lost 7, with 21 bases in between. Germline V gives CDR1 MNHEY, CDR2 SMNVEV (reference sequence). The CDR3 extends over 17 amino acids. CDR3 sequence reads: CASSFALTGATSEKLFF. CDR3 nucleotides: TGTGCCAGCAGTTTCGCCCTAACAGGCGCTACGAGTGAAAAACTGTTTTTT.

This clonotype has ten or more counts. This rearrangement joins TRBV6-5 to TRBJ2-7, with TRBD1 identical over 8 bases. V dropped 0 bases and J dropped 3; count of bases not matched to a gene: 4. Germline assignment: CDR1 MNHEY and CDR2 SVGAGI. This CDR3 has 15 residues. DNA for the CDR3: TGTGCCAGCAGTTACTCCCGACAGGGGATCTACGAGCAGTACGTC. Residues: CASSYSRQGIYEQYV.

A few counts support this clonotype. A read error may be the cause here, since a much bigger clone is one base away. The gene calls are TRBV7-9 and TRBJ2-5, with no clear D. Germline V CDR1 and CDR2: SEHNR, FQNEAQ (reference sequence). The V gene lost 5 bases and the J gene lost 5 bases, with 3 bases spanning the gap. The CDR3 is 10 amino acids. CDR3 residues: CASSHETQYF. In DNA form, the CDR3 reads TGTGCCAGCAGCCACGAGACCCAGTACTTC.

The sample holds a few counts of this clonotype. The chain is built from TRBV5-1 and TRBJ2-1; 7 bases fit TRBD1. The CDR3 totals 14 residues. CDR1 and CDR2 from the germline V gene are SGHRS and YFSETQ. V lost 3 bases and J lost 6; bases outside the gene matches: 6. Written as DNA, the CDR3 is TGCGCCAGCAGCTCGGGACAGACTTTCAATGAGCAGTTCTTC. The encoded protein is CASSSGQTFNEQFF. Drawing the rest from reference TRBV5-1 and TRBJ2-1, the complete variable domain is KAGVTQTPRYLIKTRGQQVTLSCSPISGHRSVSWYQQTPGQGLQFLFEYFSETQRNKGNFPGRFSGRQFSNSRSEMNVSTLELGDSALYLCASSSGQTFNEQFFGPGTRLTVL.

The sample holds many counts of this clonotype. J is TRBJ1-5 and V is TRBV12-3 or TRBV12-4; D is undetermined. Trimming stripped 1 base from V and 5 bases from J, with 9 bases between. The CDR3 runs to 14 residues. Here the CDR3 reads CASSLGRSYQPQHF. CDR3 nucleotides: TGTGCCAGCAGTTTAGGCAGGTCTTATCAGCCCCAGCATTTT.

The V and J genes are TRBV12-3 or TRBV12-4 and TRBJ2-6; D gene ambiguous. V was cut by 6 bases and J by 2 bases, with 11 bases left in between. This CDR3 has 15 amino acids. The CDR3 nucleotides read TGTGCCAGCAGCATTAGAGTGACTGGGGCCAACGTCCTGACTTTC. Amino acid sequence: CASSIRVTGANVLTF.

The chain uses TRBV3-1 and TRBJ2-6; D unclear. Looked up from germline, CDR1 is LGHDT and CDR2 is YNNKEL (reference sequence). Trimming removed 0 bases from V and 0 bases from J, with 12 bases in between. The CDR3 has 18 residues. CDR3 DNA: TGTGCCAGCAGCCAAGATCGTCGGCTTCCCTCTGGGGCCAACGTCCTGACTTTC. Translation gives CASSQDRRLPSGANVLTF.

The chain has TRBV12-3 or TRBV12-4 and TRBJ2-1; D uncertain. V was cut by 3 bases and J by 5 bases, with 17 bases left in between. The CDR3 has 16 amino acids. In DNA form, the CDR3 reads TGTGCCAGCAGTTTCCGGGCGTCCCCCTACGACAATGAGCAGTTCTTC. Translating it yields CASSFRASPYDNEQFF.

The rearrangement joins TRBV25-1 to TRBJ2-5, with 11 positions matching TRBD1. In germline, CDR1 is MGHDK, CDR2 SYGVNS. V gave up 6 bases and J gave up 5 bases; unmatched junction bases: 8. This CDR3 is 15 amino acids long. This CDR3 is CASSGGTGGMETQYF. CDR3 in DNA: TGTGCCAGCAGCGGAGGGACAGGGGGGATGGAGACCCAGTACTTC.

This clonotype was seen repeatedly, ten times or more. The V and J genes are TRBV20-1 and TRBJ2-1; 11 bases line up with TRBD2. This CDR3 has 17 residues. The trim removed 6 bases at V and 0 bases at J, leaving 10 bases unmatched. The germline CDR1 and CDR2 sequences are DFQATT and SNEGSKA (reference sequence). The CDR3 region is CSAGRLAGKSSYNEQFF. CDR3 DNA sequence: TGCAGTGCCGGGAGACTAGCGGGGAAAAGCTCCTACAATGAGCAGTTCTTC.

This clonotype appeared a few times. A read error may account for a junction end that differs from germline. The chain has TRBV2 and TRBJ1-1; 8 bases align to TRBD1. This CDR3 region has 14 residues. Looked up from germline, CDR1 is SNHLY and CDR2 is FYNNEI. In DNA form, the CDR3 reads TGTGCCAGCAGGGAAGGACAGGGTGACACTGAAGCTTTCTTT. Translating gives CASREGQGDTEAFF.

This clonotype was detected only a few times. V is TRBV20-1 and J is TRBJ2-2; either TRBD1 or TRBD2 may supply D (6 bases each). Trimming stripped 3 bases from V and 3 bases from J, with 11 bases between. Germline assignment: CDR1 DFQATT and CDR2 SNEGSKA (reference sequence). This CDR3 contains 14 residues. CDR3 nucleotides: TGCAGTGCTAGCGCGGGGACACACACCGGGGAGCTGTTTTTT. Its protein product is CSASAGTHTGELFF.

This clonotype has more than one count but fewer than ten. The J gene is TRBJ2-2, the V gene TRBV29-1; D is perhaps TRBD2 (7 bases). CDR1 and CDR2 from the germline V gene are SQVTM and ANQGSEA. Trimming cost V 4 bases and J 5 bases, with 17 bases left between them. The CDR3 runs 15 residues. The CDR3: CSVGVGGPSTGELFF. For the CDR3, the DNA is TGCAGCGTTGGGGTCGGGGGGCCTTCTACCGGGGAGCTGTTTTTT.

This clonotype occurred many times. The rearrangement uses TRBV9 and TRBJ2-1; 9 bases line up with TRBD1. The CDR3 consists of 15 residues. V lost 4 bases and J lost 7; bases outside the gene matches: 9. Germline CDR1 reads SGDLS; CDR2 reads YYNGEE. This CDR3 is CASSHPKQGANEQFF. CDR3 nucleotide sequence: TGTGCCAGCAGCCACCCGAAACAGGGGGCGAATGAGCAGTTCTTC.

This chain uses TRBV4-1 with TRBJ1-2, with D possibly being TRBD1 (6 bases). This CDR3 is built from 14 residues. The germline V gene encodes CDR1 MGHRA and CDR2 YSYEKL. V lost 1 base and J 6 bases, leaving 12 bases between the germline ends. The CDR3 DNA follows: TGCGCCAGCAGCCAAGTCAGGGGACTTAATGGCTACACCTTC. Its protein is CASSQVRGLNGYTF.

In this sample, this clonotype turned up a few times. The chain links TRBV28 to TRBJ2-2, with TRBD2 identical over 14 bases. The V segment lost 6 bases and the J segment 4 bases; nucleotides outside the gene matches: 7. Germline CDR1 MDHEN, CDR2 SYDVKM. This CDR3 contains 17 residues. The CDR3 nucleotides read TGTGCCAGCAGCTTTACGACTAGCGGGAGGGGCACCGGGGAGCTGTTTTTT. It is translated as CASSFTTSGRGTGELFF.